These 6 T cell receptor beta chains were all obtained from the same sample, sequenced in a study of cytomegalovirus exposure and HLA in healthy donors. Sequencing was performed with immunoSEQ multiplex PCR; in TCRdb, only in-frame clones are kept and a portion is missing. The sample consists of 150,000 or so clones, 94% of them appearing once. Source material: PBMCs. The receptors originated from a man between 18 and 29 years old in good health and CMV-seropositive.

The CDR3 nucleotides read TGTGCCAGCAGTTACACGAATCGGGGATACGGCTACGAGCAGTACTTC. Protein product: CASSYTNRGYGYEQYF. The chain joins TRBV6-5 to TRBJ2-7, with a weak D call TRBD2 (5 bases). In germline, CDR1 is MNHEY, CDR2 SVGAGI. The CDR3 is made up of 16 amino acids. The V end lost 2 bases, the J end lost 3 bases, and 17 bases lay between the germline ends.

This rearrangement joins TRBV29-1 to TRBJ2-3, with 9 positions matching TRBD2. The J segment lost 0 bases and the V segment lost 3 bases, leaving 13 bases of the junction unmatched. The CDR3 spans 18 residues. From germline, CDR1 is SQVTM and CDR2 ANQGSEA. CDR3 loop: CSVDDIAGAGTSTDTQYF. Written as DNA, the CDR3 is TGCAGCGTTGATGATATAGCGGGGGCTGGAACTAGCACAGATACGCAGTATTTT.

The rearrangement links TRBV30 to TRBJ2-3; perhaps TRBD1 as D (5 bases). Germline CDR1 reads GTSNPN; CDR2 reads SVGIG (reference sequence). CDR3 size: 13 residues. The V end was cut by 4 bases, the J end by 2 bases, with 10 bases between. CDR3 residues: CAWKQDDTDTQYF. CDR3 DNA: TGTGCCTGGAAACAGGATGACACAGATACGCAGTATTTT.

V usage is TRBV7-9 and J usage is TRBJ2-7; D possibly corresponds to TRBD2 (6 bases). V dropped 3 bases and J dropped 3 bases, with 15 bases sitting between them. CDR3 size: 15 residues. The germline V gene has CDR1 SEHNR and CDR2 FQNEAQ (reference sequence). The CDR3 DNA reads TGTGCCAGCAGCTTTGCGTCGGCGGGACTCTACGAGCAGTACTTC. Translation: CASSFASAGLYEQYF.

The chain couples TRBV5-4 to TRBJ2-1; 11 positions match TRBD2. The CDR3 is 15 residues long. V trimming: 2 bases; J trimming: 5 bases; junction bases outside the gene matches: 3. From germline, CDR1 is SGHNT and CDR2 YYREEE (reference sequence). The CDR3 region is CASSFRTSGHNEQFF. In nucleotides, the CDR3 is TGTGCCAGCAGCTTTAGGACTAGCGGGCACAATGAGCAGTTCTTC.

CDR3 in DNA: TGTGCCAGCAGTGCCAGTCTCTCTGGAAACACCATATATTTT. Its protein is CASSASLSGNTIYF. The J gene is TRBJ1-3, the V gene TRBV6-1; no reliable D call. Looked up from germline, CDR1 is MNHNS and CDR2 is SASEGT. The CDR3 totals 14 residues. Between the trimmed V and J ends, which lost 4 bases and 0 bases, there was a span of 7 bases.